These 31 T cell receptor beta chains were sequenced from one sample in a study of OX40 agonist ivuxolimab in advanced cancers. The table came from immunoSEQ multiplex PCR; TCRdb's copy has only in-frame clones and leaves some out. The sample shows approximately 100,000 clones, about four fifths of them seen only once. Here the sequenced sample was CD4+ or CD8+ T cells sorted from blood, taken in a trial of the OX40 agonist ivuxolimab. The source is an adult with an advanced solid tumor such as melanoma, head and neck, liver or kidney cancer.

CDR3 nucleotides: TGTGCCAGCAGCTTAGGCGGAAATTCACCCCTCCACTTT. It encodes CASSLGGNSPLHF. The V gene is TRBV7-9, the J gene TRBJ1-6; D not certain. The CDR3 is made up of 13 amino acids. Germline loops: CDR1 SEHNR, CDR2 FQNEAQ (reference sequence). V was shortened by 1 base and J by 7 bases, with 5 bases between the two germline ends.

The chain carries TRBV19 and TRBJ1-2; 8 positions match TRBD1. The CDR3 loop spans 15 amino acids. The germline V gene has CDR1 LNHDA and CDR2 SQIVND (reference sequence). With V trimmed by 5 bases and J by 3 bases, 8 bases remained unmatched. CDR3 region: CASSLGQGRDYGYTF. The CDR3 bases are TGTGCCAGTAGTTTAGGACAGGGTAGAGACTATGGCTACACCTTC. The variable domain in full, completed from reference TRBV19 and TRBJ1-2, reads DGGITQSPKYLFRKEGQNVTLSCEQNLNHDAMYWYRQDPGQGLRLIYYSQIVNDFQKGDIAEGYSVSREKKESFPLTVTSAQKNPTAFYLCASSLGQGRDYGYTFGSGTRLTVV.

This chain joins TRBV23-1 and TRBJ2-7; D not resolved. TRBV23-1 qualifies as an ORF whose function is uncertain. The ends were cut back, 4 bases at V and 0 bases at J, with 16 bases in the middle. The CDR3 loop spans 16 amino acids. In nucleotides, the CDR3 is TGCGCCAGCAGTCCCGCCGGAGTACGCAACTCCTACGAGCAGTACTTC. It specifies CASSPAGVRNSYEQYF.

The gene calls are TRBV4-2 and TRBJ1-1; TRBD1 is a possible D gene (5 bases). The CDR3 spans 16 residues. Trimming took off 5 bases at V and 0 bases at J, with 16 bases between the two ends. Germline CDR1 LGHNA, CDR2 YNFKEQ. CDR3 residues: CASSLGAGTMNTEAFF. CDR3 in DNA: TGTGCCAGCAGCTTGGGCGCGGGGACGATGAACACTGAAGCTTTCTTT.

The CDR3 nucleotides are TGTGCCAGCTCACCAGCGGGGGCAGCGCTTACCGGGGAGCTGTTTTTT. Amino acid sequence: CASSPAGAALTGELFF. V is TRBV18 and J is TRBJ2-2, with D possibly being TRBD2 (7 bases). V was trimmed by 2 bases and J by 5 bases, leaving 15 bases between them. CDR1 and CDR2 (germline): KGHSH, LQKENI. The CDR3 consists of 16 residues.

The rearrangement links TRBV5-1 to TRBJ1-1; TRBD1 agrees at 7 bases. In germline, CDR1 is SGHRS, CDR2 YFSETQ. The CDR3 spans 15 residues. Trimming removed 5 bases from V and 0 bases from J; junction bases left unmatched: 7. CDR3 sequence (DNA): TGCGCCAGCAGGGGGACAGCTTCTATGAACACTGAAGCTTTCTTT. It specifies CASRGTASMNTEAFF.

This sequence joins TRBV5-3 and TRBJ1-2; D is uncertain. TRBV5-3 is given ORF status, its function remaining uncertain. The CDR3 is 14 residues long. Trimming left V 1 base short and J 0 bases short, with 7 bases between. For the CDR3, the DNA is TGTGCCAGAAGCTTGACAGTCCCTAACTATGGCTACACCTTC. It translates to CARSLTVPNYGYTF.

The chain has TRBV6-4 and TRBJ1-5; D is perhaps TRBD1 (5 bases). Trimming removed 0 bases at V and 3 bases at J, with 24 bases between. Looked up from germline, CDR1 is MRHNA and CDR2 is SNTAGT. CDR3 size: 20 residues. CDR3: CASSDSSRGASLSLNQPQHF. CDR3 coding DNA: TGTGCCAGCAGTGACTCTTCAAGGGGCGCGAGTTTAAGTCTCAATCAGCCCCAGCATTTT.

This rearrangement joins TRBV11-3 to TRBJ1-3, with TRBD1 matching 9 bases. The CDR3 is made up of 18 amino acids. V lost 5 bases to trimming and J lost 0 bases; unmatched junction nucleotides: 11. CDR1 and CDR2 (germline): SGHNT, YENEEA. CDR3 residues: CASSRPLTGGVSGNTIYF. CDR3 nucleotides: TGTGCCAGCAGCCGACCTCTGACAGGGGGAGTCTCTGGAAACACCATATATTTT.

V usage is TRBV7-2 and J usage is TRBJ1-1; no clear D. Trimming left V 2 bases short and J 7 bases short, with 11 bases between. Germline-derived CDR1 and CDR2 are SGHTA and FQGNSA. This CDR3 spans 13 amino acids. As DNA, the CDR3 is TGTGCCAGCAGCTTAAGACACCAAGGTGAAGCTTTCTTT. It codes for CASSLRHQGEAFF.

The V gene is TRBV5-8, the J gene TRBJ2-2; TRBD1 matches 10 bases. V was clipped by 4 bases and J by 4 bases; unmatched bases: 7. There are 16 residues in the CDR3. Looked up from germline, CDR1 is SGHTS and CDR2 is YDEGEE. CDR3 in amino acids: CASSVPGTGVTGELFF. For the CDR3, the DNA is TGTGCCAGCAGCGTACCAGGGACAGGGGTCACCGGGGAGCTGTTTTTT.

This rearrangement joins TRBV30 to TRBJ2-7; TRBD2 agrees at 7 bases. Germline values: CDR1 GTSNPN, CDR2 SVGIG (reference sequence). CDR3 size: 12 residues. V shed 3 bases, J shed 6 bases, and the junction held 5 bases outside the gene matches. The CDR3 sequence: CAWSYGEGEQYF. The CDR3 bases are TGTGCCTGGAGCTACGGGGAGGGCGAGCAGTACTTC. The full variable domain, with the rest looked up from reference TRBV30 and TRBJ2-7, is SQTIHQWPATLVQPVGSPLSLECTVEGTSNPNLYWYRQAAGRGLQLLFYSVGIGQISSEVPQNLSASRPQDRQFILSSKKLLLSDSGFYLCAWSYGEGEQYFGPGTRLTVT.

The chain has TRBV2 and TRBJ2-1, with TRBD2 matching 11 bases. The CDR3 is 19 amino acids. The trim removed 5 bases at V and 0 bases at J, leaving 12 bases unmatched. Germline V gives CDR1 SNHLY, CDR2 FYNNEI. CDR3 protein: CASSQRGLAVMGSYNEQFF. CDR3 DNA: TGTGCCAGCAGTCAAAGGGGACTAGCGGTTATGGGCTCCTACAATGAGCAGTTCTTC.

Many counts were recorded for this clone. Distinct nucleotide sequences in the sample also encode this CDR3. The chain recombines TRBV4-3 with TRBJ2-2; D ambiguous. V was trimmed by 1 base and J by 5 bases, leaving 11 bases between them. CDR1 is LGHNA and CDR2 is YSLEER in the germline V gene. The CDR3 extends over 15 amino acids. CDR3 coding DNA: TGCGCCAGCAGCCAAGCTCAGCGAGGAACCGGGGAGCTGTTTTTT. Translating gives CASSQAQRGTGELFF.

This clone has more than one count but fewer than ten. The chain couples TRBV30 to TRBJ1-5; TRBD1 is a possible D gene (5 bases). The V and J ends lost 1 base and 6 bases respectively, with 10 bases between them. Germline V gene data show CDR1 as GTSNPN and CDR2 as SVGIG (reference sequence). The CDR3 extends over 13 amino acids. CDR3 protein: CAWSDGGLQPQHF. The CDR3 coding sequence is TGTGCCTGGAGTGACGGGGGTCTTCAGCCCCAGCATTTT.

This chain joins TRBV4-1 and TRBJ2-2, with TRBD2 matching 11 bases. V shed 4 bases, J shed 1 base, and the junction held 11 bases outside the gene matches. The CDR3 covers 19 residues. Germline V gives CDR1 MGHRA, CDR2 YSYEKL. CDR3 in DNA: TGCGCCAGCAGCCCCTCTGGGACTAGCGGTCTTATGAACACCGGGGAGCTGTTTTTT. This gives the protein CASSPSGTSGLMNTGELFF.

The rearrangement joins TRBV30 to TRBJ1-4, with TRBD1 as a possible D gene (5 bases). Trimming pared 2 bases from V and 8 bases from J, leaving 9 bases between. Germline CDR1 and CDR2: GTSNPN and SVGIG (reference sequence). This CDR3 region has 12 residues. Here the CDR3 reads CAWSPGGEKLFF. The CDR3 DNA sequence: TGTGCCTGGAGTCCTGGGGGGGAAAAACTGTTTTTT.

The chain joins TRBV30 to TRBJ1-3; D is possibly TRBD1 (5 bases). The germline V and J ends were trimmed by 3 bases and 4 bases, with 19 bases remaining between them. CDR1 and CDR2 (germline): GTSNPN, SVGIG (reference sequence). CDR3 length: 16 residues. Here the CDR3 reads CAWRTGGASYGNTIYF. As DNA, the CDR3 is TGTGCCTGGAGGACTGGGGGAGCTAGCTACGGAAACACCATATATTTT.

In the case of this clone: At the DNA level, this CDR3 is encoded by other sequences in the same sample as well. This rearrangement joins TRBV30 to TRBJ1-2, with D tentatively TRBD1 (6 bases). Trimming pared 2 bases from V and 7 bases from J, leaving 32 bases between. There are 19 residues in the CDR3. Per germline, CDR1 GTSNPN and CDR2 SVGIG (reference sequence). The DNA of the CDR3 is TGTGCCTGGAGTAGCGGGGGGGCGGGGGGAACCCATCTTTTCCGTGGCTACACCTTC. It is translated as CAWSSGGAGGTHLFRGYTF.

The genes are TRBV19 and TRBJ2-3; 7 nucleotides agree with TRBD2. The CDR3 covers 15 residues. CDR1 and CDR2 (germline): LNHDA, SQIVND (reference sequence). V lost 6 bases and J lost 2; bases outside the gene matches: 8. The CDR3 loop reads CASRSTSLNTDTQYF. The CDR3, as DNA: TGTGCCAGTAGGTCGACTAGCCTAAACACAGATACGCAGTATTTT.

This clone was seen a few times. The gene calls are TRBV5-4 and TRBJ1-2, with D maybe TRBD1 (6 bases). Trimming stripped 2 bases from V and 8 bases from J, with 16 bases between. This CDR3 has 14 amino acids. The germline V gene has CDR1 SGHNT and CDR2 YYREEE (reference sequence). CDR3 DNA: TGTGCCAGCAGCTTACGGGGCTTAACAGGGGGCTACACCTTC. Amino acids: CASSLRGLTGGYTF.

This clone has only one observation. The gene calls are TRBV11-2 and TRBJ2-7; 8 bases map to TRBD2. Trimming cost V 2 bases and J 4 bases; bases outside gene matches: 7. The CDR3 sequence is 15 residues long. The V gene's germline CDR1 is SGHAT and CDR2 FQNNGV. This CDR3 reads CASSLPGGLSYEQYF. In DNA form, the CDR3 reads TGTGCCAGCAGCTTACCGGGAGGGCTTTCATACGAGCAGTACTTC.

CDR3 sequence: CASSGQGETQYF. The CDR3 DNA reads TGCGCCAGCAGTGGTCAGGGGGAGACCCAGTACTTC. V and J are TRBV10-2 and TRBJ2-5; weak D call: TRBD1 (6 bases). V lost 4 bases and J 5 bases, leaving 8 bases between the germline ends. This CDR3 spans 12 amino acids. Germline loops: CDR1 WSHSY, CDR2 SAAADI.

About this clone: A read error may account for a junction end that differs from germline. The rearrangement uses TRBV2 and TRBJ2-3, with D possibly TRBD1 on 8 matching bases. Germline CDR1 is SNHLY and CDR2 is FYNNEI. CDR3 size: 15 residues. The CDR3: CASTEQGGDTDTQYF. CDR3 nucleotides: TGTGCCAGCACTGAACAGGGGGGGGACACAGATACGCAGTATTTT.

The genes are TRBV6-5 and TRBJ2-3, with a tentative D call TRBD2 (6 bases). The CDR3 consists of 15 residues. CDR1 MNHEY and CDR2 SVGAGI come from the germline V gene. V lost 2 bases to trimming and J lost 0 bases, with 9 bases between them. CDR3: CASSYDGTSTDTQYF. The DNA for the CDR3 is TGTGCCAGCAGTTACGATGGGACTAGCACAGATACGCAGTATTTT.

The chain is built from TRBV15 and TRBJ2-7; 10 bases line up with TRBD2. Germline lookup yields CDR1 LNHNV and CDR2 YYDKDF (reference sequence). The V and J ends lost 5 bases and 2 bases, in that order; junction bases with no gene match: 6. The length of the CDR3 is 15 residues. CDR3 coding DNA: TGTGCCACCAGCTTGATAGCGGGGGGACCCTACGAGCAGTACTTC. Protein product: CATSLIAGGPYEQYF.

This CDR3 reads CASSGGTGPFFGNTIYF. CDR3 in DNA: TGTGCCAGCAGCGGGGGGACGGGCCCATTCTTTGGAAACACCATATATTTT. The rearrangement links TRBV5-8 to TRBJ1-3, with TRBD1 as a possible D gene (5 bases). The CDR3 spans 17 residues. Germline V gives CDR1 SGHTS, CDR2 YDEGEE. Trimming took off 4 bases at V and 3 bases at J, with 20 bases between the two ends.

The J gene is TRBJ2-2, the V gene TRBV10-1; 10 bases map to TRBD1. The trim removed 6 bases at V and 6 bases at J, leaving 7 bases unmatched. CDR1 WNHNN and CDR2 SYGVQD come from the germline V gene (reference sequence). CDR3 length equals 15 residues. CDR3 bases: TGCGCCAGCAGCACCGGGACAGGGGTACCCGGGGAGCTGTTTTTT. This gives the protein CASSTGTGVPGELFF.

This clone occurred once. Other DNA sequences in this sample translate to the same CDR3. This rearrangement joins TRBV5-1 to TRBJ2-3; 9 bases agree with TRBD2. The CDR3 has 12 residues. V lost 4 bases and J lost 6; bases outside the gene matches: 0. CDR1 is SGHRS, CDR2 YFSETQ, per germline. The CDR3 spells CASSLAGDTQYF. The CDR3 nucleotides are TGCGCCAGCAGCCTAGCGGGGGATACGCAGTATTTT. Drawing the rest from reference TRBV5-1 and TRBJ2-3, the complete variable domain is KAGVTQTPRYLIKTRGQQVTLSCSPISGHRSVSWYQQTPGQGLQFLFEYFSETQRNKGNFPGRFSGRQFSNSRSEMNVSTLELGDSALYLCASSLAGDTQYFGPGTRLTVL.

The CDR3 DNA sequence: TGTGCCAGCAGCCCGCGACTAGCGAAAAACGTGGATGAGCAGTTCTTC. The encoded protein is CASSPRLAKNVDEQFF. The gene calls are TRBV11-1 and TRBJ2-1; the match to TRBD2 covers 8 bases. Germline CDR1 and CDR2: SGHAT and FQDESV (reference sequence). Trimming at V came to 5 bases and at J to 8 bases, leaving 14 bases not matched to a gene. CDR3 length: 16 residues.

This clone was picked up one time. This chain uses TRBV9 with TRBJ2-1; 8 bases line up with TRBD1. Germline loops: CDR1 SGDLS, CDR2 YYNGEE. The CDR3 extends over 14 amino acids. Trimming removed 0 bases from V and 7 bases from J; junction bases left unmatched: 3. CDR3 nucleotides: TGTGCCAGCAGCGTAGATTGGACAGGGAATGAGCAGTTCTTC. Translation: CASSVDWTGNEQFF.